Following are 27 T cell receptor beta chains from one sample sequenced in a study of blood T cells in healthy people across ages (dated by TCRdb to about 2015). Library creation used 5' RACE. Reads for this sample came from an Illumina HiSeq 2500. A second PCR of about 6 to 12 cycles was run with a J-beta primer mix and a sample-barcoded 5' primer. TCRdb cleaned the public reads at Q25 with fastp, built clones with MiXCR and kept in-frame beta chains. All rows with the same CDR3 protein become a single entry with the most common DNA and genes. A total of 1,500,000 or so distinct CDR3 sequences appear in this sample, roughly 43% of them only once. The ten largest clones represent about 4.1% of the sample. What was sequenced was blood. Receptors were obtained from a woman under 30 in good health.

The CDR3 DNA sequence: TGCAGCGTTACCGCCGGGACCGCCAATCAGCCCCAGCATTTT. It specifies CSVTAGTANQPQHF. V usage is TRBV29-1 and J usage is TRBJ1-5; D possibly corresponds to TRBD1 (5 bases). V was cut by 5 bases and J by 3 bases, with 14 bases left in between. Germline CDR1 is SQVTM and CDR2 is ANQGSEA. This CDR3 has 14 amino acids.

The rearrangement uses TRBV5-1 and TRBJ2-1, with 9 bases fitting TRBD1. The CDR3 length is 14 residues. Germline-derived CDR1 and CDR2 are SGHRS and YFSETQ. Losses at the gene ends were 5 bases for V and 8 bases for J; bases not matched to a gene: 8. CDR3 in amino acids: CASRSGTGTYEQFF. The CDR3 coding sequence is TGCGCCAGCAGATCCGGGACAGGGACCTATGAGCAGTTCTTC.

The chain has TRBV27 and TRBJ2-7; D is ambiguous. The CDR3 has 14 amino acids. Deletions cut 2 bases from V and 7 bases from J, with 15 bases between. CDR1 and CDR2 (germline): MNHEY, SMNVEV (reference sequence). The CDR3 region is CASSLAGRSNEQYF. DNA for the CDR3: TGTGCCAGCAGTTTAGCTGGACGTTCCAATGAGCAGTACTTC.

This rearrangement joins TRBV12-3 or TRBV12-4 to TRBJ2-7; the D call may be TRBD1 or TRBD2 (6 bases each). With 6 bases removed from V and 7 bases from J, the gap between germline ends came to 22 bases. The CDR3 covers 15 residues. This chain's CDR3 is CASRKSGAPSNEQYF. For the CDR3, the DNA is TGTGCCAGCAGGAAATCGGGGGCCCCGAGTAATGAGCAGTACTTC.

This clonotype was found a few times. The J gene is TRBJ2-1, the V gene TRBV10-3, with 10 bases matching TRBD1. V was pared by 0 bases and J by 8 bases, with 1 base of the junction left unmatched. The CDR3 totals 14 residues. Germline values: CDR1 ENHRY, CDR2 SYGVKD. In nucleotides, the CDR3 is TGTGCCATCAGTGAGTCCGGACAGGGGGATGAGCAGTTCTTC. This sequence encodes CAISESGQGDEQFF.

This rearrangement joins TRBV15 to TRBJ2-1; TRBD2 aligns across 13 bases. Losses at the gene ends were 1 base for V and 2 bases for J; bases not matched to a gene: 5. The CDR3 totals 18 residues. CDR1 and CDR2 from the germline V gene are LNHNV and YYDKDF (reference sequence). CDR3: CATSRGLAGGVTYNEQFF. The CDR3 nucleotides read TGTGCCACCAGCAGAGGACTAGCGGGGGGCGTAACCTACAATGAGCAGTTCTTC.

The chain has TRBV4-1 and TRBJ1-5; D unclear. V was clipped by 4 bases and J by 5 bases, with 15 bases between them. The CDR3 runs 15 residues. Per germline, CDR1 MGHRA and CDR2 YSYEKL. The CDR3 nucleotides read TGCGCCAGCAGCCTTGGAGAAGGGCCTGATCAGCCCCAGCATTTT. Encoded protein: CASSLGEGPDQPQHF.

The rearrangement links TRBV6-2 or TRBV6-3 to TRBJ2-7, with 10 bases matching TRBD2. The J segment lost 3 bases and the V segment lost 5 bases, leaving 7 bases of the junction unmatched. Looked up from germline, CDR1 is MNHEY and CDR2 is SVGEGT. The CDR3 length is 15 residues. DNA of the CDR3: TGTGCCAGCAGTCACCCTACTAGCGGGAACTACGAGCAGTACTTC. Residues: CASSHPTSGNYEQYF.

The genes are TRBV18 and TRBJ2-1; D could derive from TRBD1 or TRBD2 (5 bases each). Germline values: CDR1 KGHSH, CDR2 LQKENI. CDR3 size: 17 residues. V lost 0 bases and J 3 bases, leaving 15 bases between the germline ends. The CDR3 nucleotides read TGTGCCAGCTCACCACCATCGTTCGGGGACCGCTACAATGAGCAGTTCTTC. This gives the protein CASSPPSFGDRYNEQFF.

V and J are TRBV3-1 and TRBJ2-5, with D hard to call. The germline V gene encodes CDR1 LGHDT and CDR2 YNNKEL (reference sequence). Trimming pared 4 bases from V and 9 bases from J, leaving 9 bases between. The CDR3 has 11 amino acids. The CDR3 bases are TGTGCCAGCAGCCTCTCCAAGGCCCAGTACTTC. Protein sequence: CASSLSKAQYF.

This clonotype was detected only a few times. The rearrangement links TRBV29-1 to TRBJ2-7; 7 bases match TRBD1. This CDR3 region has 13 residues. Germline assignment: CDR1 SQVTM and CDR2 ANQGSEA. CDR3 sequence: CGIPGDSYAEQYF. In DNA form, the CDR3 reads TGCGGAATTCCAGGGGACAGTTATGCCGAGCAGTACTTC.

V is TRBV12-3 or TRBV12-4 and J is TRBJ1-5; TRBD1 matches at 7 bases. V gave up 6 bases and J gave up 9 bases; unmatched junction bases: 5. The CDR3 length is 12 residues. The CDR3 nucleotides read TGTGCCAGCAGAGGGGGCTCGGGGCCCCAGCATTTT. It yields the protein CASRGGSGPQHF.

This chain joins TRBV7-6 and TRBJ2-7, with a tentative D call TRBD1 (5 bases). Germline assignment: CDR1 SGHVS and CDR2 FNYEAQ. This CDR3 region has 15 residues. Trimming took 0 bases from V and 1 from J, leaving 10 bases between them. This CDR3 is CASSLAGVESYEQYF. CDR3 coding DNA: TGTGCCAGCAGCTTAGCAGGGGTTGAATCCTACGAGCAGTACTTC.

This clonotype showed up many times. The V call is TRBV4-1, the J call TRBJ1-1, with D tentatively TRBD1 (5 bases). Per germline, CDR1 MGHRA and CDR2 YSYEKL. The CDR3 extends over 15 amino acids. Trimming stripped 4 bases from V and 4 bases from J, with 16 bases between. CDR3 protein: CASSLPTDSGTEAFF. The CDR3, as DNA: TGCGCCAGCAGCCTGCCGACAGACTCCGGCACTGAAGCTTTCTTT.

The rearrangement joins TRBV11-2 to TRBJ2-1; D possibly corresponds to TRBD1 (6 bases). CDR1 and CDR2 (germline): SGHAT, FQNNGV. The ends were cut back, 6 bases at V and 10 bases at J, with 16 bases in the middle. This CDR3 is 13 amino acids long. This CDR3 is CASRGWGHQEQFF. The CDR3, as DNA: TGTGCCAGCAGGGGATGGGGGCATCAAGAGCAGTTCTTC.

CDR3 loop: CASSSRTISTDTQYF. CDR3 sequence (DNA): TGTGCCAGCAGCTCAAGGACAATTAGCACAGATACGCAGTATTTT. V is TRBV7-9 and J is TRBJ2-3; a possible D gene is TRBD1 (5 bases). The CDR3 totals 15 residues. The germline gives CDR1 SEHNR, CDR2 FQNEAQ (reference sequence). The V gene lost 4 bases and the J gene lost 0 bases, with 11 bases spanning the gap. Full variable domain (outside the CDR3, taken from reference TRBV7-9 and TRBJ2-3): DTGVSQNPRHKITKRGQNVTFRCDPISEHNRLYWYRQTLGQGPEFLTYFQNEAQLEKSRLLSDRFSAERPKGSFSTLEIQRTEQGDSAMYLCASSSRTISTDTQYFGPGTRLTVL.

The rearrangement uses TRBV20-1 and TRBJ1-6, with unresolved D. CDR3 size: 13 residues. Trimming took 5 bases from V and 10 from J, leaving 15 bases between them. The germline CDR1 and CDR2 sequences are DFQATT and SNEGSKA (reference sequence). As DNA, the CDR3 is TGCAGTGCTCTCCGGAATCGGAACTCACCCCTCCACTTT. It encodes CSALRNRNSPLHF.

The table lists this clonotype with a few counts. The chain recombines TRBV28 with TRBJ2-5; D not certain. The CDR3 totals 14 residues. Trimming took off 5 bases at V and 3 bases at J, with 13 bases between the two ends. Germline V gives CDR1 MDHEN, CDR2 SYDVKM. CDR3 in amino acids: CASSAAGREETQYF. The DNA for the CDR3 is TGTGCCAGCAGTGCCGCAGGAAGAGAAGAGACCCAGTACTTC.

This clonotype has a handful of counts. The chain combines TRBV6-2 or TRBV6-3 with TRBJ2-7; D gene unclear. Per the germline V gene, CDR1 is MNHEY and CDR2 is SVGEGT. The CDR3 is made up of 13 amino acids. Trimming took 5 bases from V and 2 from J, leaving 10 bases between them. The CDR3 protein is CASSTGWAYEQYF. The DNA of the CDR3 is TGTGCCAGCAGTACGGGTTGGGCCTACGAGCAGTACTTC.

The gene calls are TRBV3-1 and TRBJ2-7, with TRBD2 matching 14 bases. The CDR3 has 17 residues. The trim removed 6 bases at V and 5 bases at J, leaving 12 bases unmatched. CDR1 and CDR2 (germline): LGHDT, YNNKEL (reference sequence). The CDR3 spells CASSPIPTTSGRDEQYF. The CDR3 bases are TGTGCCAGCAGTCCTATACCGACGACTAGCGGGAGGGACGAGCAGTACTTC.

This clonotype was detected only a few times. This chain connects TRBV5-6 to TRBJ2-1; the D is unclear. CDR3 length: 12 residues. Germline values: CDR1 SGHDT, CDR2 YYEEEE. The ends were cut back, 4 bases at V and 15 bases at J, with 17 bases in the middle. Here the CDR3 reads CASSAVVGLLFF. The CDR3 DNA reads as TGTGCCAGCAGCGCCGTGGTGGGCCTTTTGTTCTTC.

The chain recombines TRBV13 with TRBJ1-2; D may be TRBD1 (6 bases). Germline V CDR1 and CDR2: PRHDT, FYEKMQ (reference sequence). The CDR3 has 14 amino acids. V gave up 3 bases and J gave up 8 bases, with 16 bases separating them. The CDR3 nucleotides are TGTGCCAGCAGCTTGACAGGCTTCCTTGCGGGCTACACCTTC. Translation gives CASSLTGFLAGYTF.

This rearrangement joins TRBV10-3 to TRBJ1-5; D gene uncertain. CDR1 ENHRY and CDR2 SYGVKD come from the germline V gene. The CDR3 runs 14 residues. The V gene lost 2 bases and the J gene lost 3 bases, with 8 bases spanning the gap. CDR3 sequence: CAISEPGDNQPQHF. CDR3 DNA sequence: TGTGCCATCAGTGAGCCAGGTGACAATCAGCCCCAGCATTTT.

The chain combines TRBV6-5 with TRBJ1-1, with D possibly being TRBD1 (5 bases). Per germline, CDR1 MNHEY and CDR2 SVGAGI. This CDR3 has 14 residues. V lost 7 bases and J 4 bases, leaving 16 bases between the germline ends. The CDR3 here is CASTGQGEGTEAFF. In nucleotides, the CDR3 is TGTGCCAGCACCGGCCAGGGAGAGGGCACTGAAGCTTTCTTT.

This rearrangement joins TRBV5-5 to TRBJ2-1; D is perhaps TRBD1 (5 bases). The CDR3 totals 12 residues. The ends were cut back, 2 bases at V and 12 bases at J, with 12 bases in the middle. Germline V CDR1 and CDR2: SGHKS, YYEKEE (reference sequence). The CDR3 sequence: CASSFQGTMQFF. In DNA, the CDR3 is TGTGCCAGCAGCTTTCAGGGCACAATGCAGTTCTTC.

This clonotype was counted between two and nine times. The rearrangement joins TRBV29-1 to TRBJ2-2; TRBD1 is a possible D gene (5 bases). This CDR3 comprises 13 residues. The germline V and J ends were trimmed by 4 bases and 4 bases, with 10 bases remaining between them. From germline, CDR1 is SQVTM and CDR2 ANQGSEA. CDR3 loop: CSVGQLFTGELFF. CDR3 in DNA: TGCAGCGTTGGACAGCTATTCACCGGGGAGCTGTTTTTT.

A few counts support this clonotype. The rearrangement uses TRBV7-9 and TRBJ2-3; tentatively, D is TRBD1 (6 bases). CDR1 is SEHNR, CDR2 FQNEAQ, per germline (reference sequence). V lost 5 bases and J 6 bases, leaving 12 bases between the germline ends. CDR3 length equals 13 residues. The CDR3 nucleotides are TGTGCCAGCAGCGAGAGCGACAGGGATACGCAGTATTTT. Residues: CASSESDRDTQYF.